The clone carrying this T cell receptor (beta chain) was observed a handful of times. This sample is part of a study of blood T cells in healthy people across ages. A J-beta primer mix and a sample-barcoded 5' primer were used in a second PCR of roughly 7 to 12 cycles. TCRdb redid the calling of the 5' RACE reads with MiXCR, one entry per CDR3 protein. The sample lists around 500,000 distinct CDR3 sequences, about 29% occurring once. The same data also went into a second study, on T cells of mothers and their children. That work states: All donors were healthy and Caucasian; they were three mothers and their six children. Each child contributed 3.1 million or so TCR beta CDR3 reads, while each mother contributed over 8.5 million.

This clonotype originated in a boy aged 2 to 10 in good health. Sequencing used blood.

The CDR3 spells CASSSRQDYNTEAFF. The CDR3 DNA sequence: TGTGCCAGCAGCTCTCGACAGGACTATAACACTGAAGCTTTCTTT. The genes are TRBV7-9 and TRBJ1-1, with TRBD1 as a possible D gene (6 bases). The CDR3 totals 15 residues. Germline-derived CDR1 and CDR2 are SEHNR and FQNEAQ (reference sequence). Trimming stripped 4 bases from V and 2 bases from J, with 14 bases between.